This entry lists 20 T cell receptor beta chains sequenced from one sample in a study of vaccination and CD4 T cells after COVID-19. These receptors lack a known antigen. Treatment given: 10-day PBMC culture with coronavirus spike peptide pools or control peptides (ViraFEST assay). The assay that was used to sequence DNA from cultured CD4+ T cells was the Oncomine TCR Beta short-read assay. A single record per CDR3 protein comes from TCRdb applying MiXCR to the PCR reads. The data contain about 20,000 distinct CDR3 sequences, under 50% of them singletons. The sample in question was CD4+ T cells from blood, cultured in vitro, obtained after SARS-CoV-2 vaccination. The receptors derive from a human donor who had recovered from COVID-19.

The J gene is TRBJ2-7, the V gene TRBV5-1, with 12 positions matching TRBD1. V gave up 5 bases and J gave up 5 bases; unmatched junction bases: 8. This CDR3 contains 15 residues. The germline V gene has CDR1 SGHRS and CDR2 YFSETQ. The CDR3 DNA follows: TGCGCCAGCAGACCGGGGACAGGGGGCTCACACGAGCAGTACTTC. It translates to CASRPGTGGSHEQYF.

This clonotype appeared a few times. The CDR3, as DNA: TGTGCCAGCAGCCGGACGGCGGGGCAGCCCCAGCATTTT. Translating gives CASSRTAGQPQHF. The chain is built from TRBV12-3 or TRBV12-4 and TRBJ1-5; D not certain. The CDR3 has 13 amino acids. Trimming pared 6 bases from V and 7 bases from J, leaving 13 bases between.

V usage is TRBV20-1 and J usage is TRBJ1-6; 10 nucleotides line up with TRBD1. The CDR3 extends over 16 amino acids. Germline-derived CDR1 and CDR2 are DFQATT and SNEGSKA (reference sequence). The CDR3 region has the DNA TGCAGCGTCGGATGGGACAGGGGAACCTATAATTCACCCCTCCACTTT. It yields the protein CSVGWDRGTYNSPLHF.

The gene calls are TRBV19 and TRBJ1-2; no clear D gene. The CDR3 contains 16 residues. From germline, CDR1 is LNHDA and CDR2 SQIVND (reference sequence). Trimming pared 4 bases from V and 7 bases from J, leaving 22 bases between. CDR3 sequence reads: CASSSNQGLLWGGYTF. In DNA form, the CDR3 reads TGTGCCAGTAGTAGCAACCAAGGACTCCTCTGGGGTGGCTACACCTTC.

The CDR3 region is CASSRDRNTGELFF. CDR3 nucleotides: TGCGCCAGCAGCCGGGACAGGAACACCGGGGAGCTGTTTTTT. V and J are TRBV5-1 and TRBJ2-2; TRBD1 matches 7 bases. This CDR3 is 14 amino acids long. Per the germline V gene, CDR1 is SGHRS and CDR2 is YFSETQ. The V segment lost 4 bases and the J segment 1 base; nucleotides outside the gene matches: 1. Based on the CDR3 plus reference TRBV5-1 and TRBJ2-2, the full variable domain is KAGVTQTPRYLIKTRGQQVTLSCSPISGHRSVSWYQQTPGQGLQFLFEYFSETQRNKGNFPGRFSGRQFSNSRSEMNVSTLELGDSALYLCASSRDRNTGELFFGEGSRLTVL.

This chain uses TRBV6-2 or TRBV6-3 with TRBJ1-5; D gene uncertain. The CDR3 length is 15 residues. The germline V gene has CDR1 MNHEY and CDR2 SVGEGT. Between the trimmed V and J ends, which lost 6 bases and 10 bases, there was a span of 22 bases. The DNA for the CDR3 is TGTGCCAGCAGAGTCTCGGGAGGAAATTCCAGCCCCCAGCATTTT. This codes for CASRVSGGNSSPQHF.

The V and J genes are TRBV10-3 and TRBJ1-6; 9 bases line up with TRBD1. V gave up 5 bases and J gave up 7 bases; unmatched junction bases: 6. Germline CDR1 reads ENHRY; CDR2 reads SYGVKD. CDR3 length: 15 amino acids. The CDR3 sequence is CAISKGTGLNSPLHF. Written as DNA, the CDR3 is TGTGCCATCAGTAAAGGGACAGGGTTAAATTCACCCCTCCACTTT.

This clonotype was picked up a small number of times. The chain carries TRBV27 and TRBJ2-2; D not resolved. The CDR3 extends over 13 amino acids. Trimming cost V 4 bases and J 3 bases, with 6 bases left between them. Germline V CDR1 and CDR2: MNHEY, SMNVEV (reference sequence). CDR3 sequence: CASSYKYTGELFF. CDR3 sequence (DNA): TGTGCCAGCAGTTATAAGTACACCGGGGAGCTGTTTTTT.

The V and J genes are TRBV6-2 or TRBV6-3 and TRBJ2-2, with 12 bases aligning to TRBD2. The CDR3 extends over 15 amino acids. Germline CDR1 reads MNHEY; CDR2 reads SVGEGT. Trimming removed 7 bases from V and 7 bases from J; junction bases left unmatched: 7. As DNA, the CDR3 is TGTGCCAGCACCCTAGCGGGAGGGCCTCACGGGGAGCTGTTTTTT. This sequence encodes CASTLAGGPHGELFF.

This clonotype turned up a few times. This rearrangement joins TRBV4-2 to TRBJ1-5; D is undetermined. This CDR3 spans 15 amino acids. Germline CDR1 and CDR2: LGHNA and YNFKEQ. V was cut by 0 bases and J by 1 base, with 7 bases left in between. CDR3 in amino acids: CASSQDTQSNQPQHF. In DNA form, the CDR3 reads TGTGCCAGCAGCCAAGATACACAGAGCAATCAGCCCCAGCATTTT.

The chain joins TRBV15 to TRBJ2-2; 8 bases agree with TRBD1. Per the germline V gene, CDR1 is LNHNV and CDR2 is YYDKDF (reference sequence). This CDR3 comprises 19 residues. V lost 0 bases and J lost 5; bases outside the gene matches: 14. CDR3 in amino acids: CATSRDMTLRDRFTGELFF. DNA of the CDR3: TGTGCCACCAGCAGAGACATGACTCTCCGGGACAGGTTTACCGGGGAGCTGTTTTTT.

The rearrangement joins TRBV27 to TRBJ1-6, with TRBD1 matching over 8 bases. Germline CDR1 and CDR2: MNHEY and SMNVEV (reference sequence). The CDR3 runs to 17 residues. Trimming cost V 3 bases and J 0 bases; bases outside gene matches: 4. The CDR3 reads CASSFATGASYNSPLHF. The DNA of the CDR3 is TGTGCCAGCAGTTTTGCGACAGGGGCCTCCTATAATTCACCCCTCCACTTT.

The rearrangement uses TRBV6-1 and TRBJ1-1, with D tentatively TRBD1 (5 bases). V lost 2 bases to trimming and J lost 5 bases, with 15 bases between them. The germline V gene encodes CDR1 MNHNS and CDR2 SASEGT. The CDR3 is made up of 15 amino acids. In nucleotides, the CDR3 is TGTGCCAGCAGTGAATCGGGCAGGGTGGAGACTGAAGCTTTCTTT. Its translation: CASSESGRVETEAFF.

This clonotype was seen only a few times. The chain is built from TRBV20-1 and TRBJ2-3; D unresolved. The V gene lost 1 base and the J gene lost 3 bases, with 17 bases spanning the gap. The CDR3 spans 16 residues. Germline assignment: CDR1 DFQATT and CDR2 SNEGSKA (reference sequence). This CDR3 reads CSARAGPPKVTDTQYF. In nucleotides, the CDR3 is TGCAGTGCTAGAGCCGGGCCCCCGAAGGTGACAGATACGCAGTATTTT.

The rearrangement links TRBV20-1 to TRBJ2-2; 8 bases fit TRBD2. In germline, CDR1 is DFQATT, CDR2 SNEGSKA (reference sequence). This CDR3 spans 15 amino acids. V lost 0 bases, J lost 7 bases, and 7 bases stayed unmatched. The CDR3 here is CSARDGGGSGGELFF. CDR3 nucleotides: TGCAGTGCTAGAGATGGCGGGGGGTCGGGCGGGGAGCTGTTTTTT.

This clonotype has more than one count but fewer than ten. J is TRBJ2-7 and V is TRBV11-3; 7 bases are a match to TRBD2. V lost 5 bases and J lost 8; bases outside the gene matches: 6. Germline V lookup: CDR1 SGHNT, CDR2 YENEEA. CDR3 length: 12 residues. CDR3 bases: TGTGCCAGCAGCCCGGAGCGGGGTCAGCAGTACTTC. Residues: CASSPERGQQYF. Full variable domain (rest looked up from reference TRBV11-3 and TRBJ2-7): EAGVVQSPRYKIIEKKQPVAFWCNPISGHNTLYWYLQNLGQGPELLIRYENEEAVDDSQLPKDRFSAERLKGVDSTLKIQPAELGDSAVYLCASSPERGQQYFGPGTRLTVT.

This sequence joins TRBV7-9 and TRBJ2-7, with D uncertain. V was shortened by 3 bases and J by 5 bases, with 8 bases between the two germline ends. From germline, CDR1 is SEHNR and CDR2 FQNEAQ (reference sequence). The CDR3 length is 12 residues. In DNA, the CDR3 is TGTGCCAGCAGCTTGATCCGGGACGAGCAGTACTTC. It is translated as CASSLIRDEQYF.

The chain couples TRBV6-1 to TRBJ1-6, with unresolved D. Trimming pared 6 bases from V and 7 bases from J, leaving 13 bases between. Germline V gene sequence: CDR1 MNHNS, CDR2 SASEGT. The CDR3 sequence is 14 residues long. Here the CDR3 reads CASSRSPDNSPLHF. DNA of the CDR3: TGTGCCAGCAGCCGGAGCCCAGACAATTCACCCCTCCACTTT.

The rearrangement links TRBV7-9 to TRBJ1-1; D unresolved. The CDR3 runs to 13 residues. Trimming took off 2 bases at V and 4 bases at J, with 8 bases between the two ends. The germline gives CDR1 SEHNR, CDR2 FQNEAQ (reference sequence). CDR3 residues: CASSLLQATEAFF. DNA of the CDR3: TGTGCCAGCAGCTTATTGCAGGCCACTGAAGCTTTCTTT.

The chain employs TRBV6-1 and TRBJ1-5; perhaps TRBD1 as D (5 bases). The V gene lost 5 bases and the J gene lost 0 bases, with 14 bases spanning the gap. The CDR3 totals 16 residues. CDR1 MNHNS and CDR2 SASEGT come from the germline V gene. The CDR3, as DNA: TGTGCCAGCAGTAAAGACGGGGGGACTAGCAATCAGCCCCAGCATTTT. The encoded protein is CASSKDGGTSNQPQHF.